These 26 T cell receptor beta chains came from one sample sequenced in a study of CD8+CD57+ T cells in acquired aplastic anemia. TCR beta VDJ and CDR3 profiles were obtained from a genomic DNA template. MiXCR, run by TCRdb on the reads, gives a single entry per CDR3 protein. The table includes about 180,000 distinct CDR3 sequences, 45% to 60% detected once. In patients chosen for sequencing, flow cytometry had shown CD8+CD57+ cell expansion. The sequenced sample was sorted CD4+, CD8+, or CD8+CD57+ T cells (not recorded which) from PBMCs. The receptors come from a human donor with aplastic anemia.

The J gene is TRBJ1-2, the V gene TRBV5-4; D unclear. This CDR3 region has 14 residues. V was trimmed by 4 bases and J by 0 bases, leaving 10 bases between them. The germline V gene has CDR1 SGHNT and CDR2 YYREEE (reference sequence). CDR3 coding DNA: TGTGCCAGCAGCCCGGGCAGCCCTAACTATGGCTACACCTTC. Its protein product is CASSPGSPNYGYTF. The whole variable domain, remainder taken from reference TRBV5-4 and TRBJ1-2, is ETGVTQSPTHLIKTRGQQVTLRCSSQSGHNTVSWYQQALGQGPQFIFQYYREEENGRGNFPPRFSGLQFPNYSSELNVNALELDDSALYLCASSPGSPNYGYTFGSGTRLTVV.

The chain has TRBV19 and TRBJ2-3, with TRBD2 as a possible D gene (5 bases). The germline V gene has CDR1 LNHDA and CDR2 SQIVND (reference sequence). The CDR3 consists of 15 residues. V shed 4 bases and J shed 1 base, with 12 bases lying between them. CDR3 sequence reads: CASSNLRGGTDTQYF. In nucleotides, the CDR3 is TGTGCCAGTAGTAACCTCCGGGGAGGCACAGATACGCAGTATTTT.

The genes are TRBV2 and TRBJ1-1; D unclear. Per germline, CDR1 SNHLY and CDR2 FYNNEI. V was clipped by 4 bases and J by 3 bases, with 15 bases between them. The CDR3 length is 15 residues. CDR3 in DNA: TGTGCCAGCAGTGGAATTGGTGGAGGGCACACTGAAGCTTTCTTT. Translated: CASSGIGGGHTEAFF.

This chain links TRBV15 with TRBJ2-3; 14 nucleotides match TRBD2. Germline lookup yields CDR1 LNHNV and CDR2 YYDKDF (reference sequence). CDR3 length: 16 amino acids. V was clipped by 3 bases and J by 6 bases; unmatched bases: 5. CDR3 sequence reads: CATSREGTSGGDTQYF. Written as DNA, the CDR3 is TGTGCCACCAGCAGGGAGGGGACTAGCGGGGGCGATACGCAGTATTTT.

This clonotype was seen only a few times. The J gene is TRBJ1-5, the V gene TRBV6-5; 8 bases map to TRBD1. Per germline, CDR1 MNHEY and CDR2 SVGAGI. Trimming took 2 bases from V and 0 from J; bases not matched to a gene: 6. CDR3 length equals 17 residues. The CDR3 bases are TGTGCCAGCAGTTACAAGGGACAGGCTTATAGCAATCAGCCCCAGCATTTT. Amino acids: CASSYKGQAYSNQPQHF.

J is TRBJ2-7 and V is TRBV9, with 7 bases fitting TRBD2. The CDR3 contains 13 residues. J was trimmed by 3 bases and V by 3 bases; bases with no gene match: 3. CDR1 is SGDLS, CDR2 YYNGEE, per germline. The CDR3 loop reads CASSEGGGYEQYF. The CDR3 DNA is TGTGCCAGCAGCGAGGGCGGGGGCTACGAGCAGTACTTC.

In this sample, this clonotype turned up many times. V usage is TRBV12-3 or TRBV12-4 and J usage is TRBJ2-1; 9 bases map to TRBD1. The ends lost 5 bases at V and 10 bases at J; junction bases unmatched: 9. This CDR3 is 14 amino acids long. CDR3 coding DNA: TGTGCCAGCAGTACCGGGACAGGGACACAGGAGCAGTTCTTC. Its protein product is CASSTGTGTQEQFF.

V is TRBV7-2 and J is TRBJ2-7, with 9 positions matching TRBD2. Trimming cost V 5 bases and J 7 bases; bases outside gene matches: 12. CDR3 length equals 15 residues. CDR1 and CDR2 from the germline V gene are SGHTA and FQGNSA. CDR3 nucleotides: TGTGCCAGCAGCCGGGCGGCTAGCGGGGCGGGGGAGCAGTACTTC. Translation: CASSRAASGAGEQYF.

The rearrangement joins TRBV19 to TRBJ2-7, with 7 positions matching TRBD1. Germline-derived CDR1 and CDR2 are LNHDA and SQIVND (reference sequence). The CDR3 has 15 amino acids. V lost 4 bases and J lost 3; bases outside the gene matches: 9. The CDR3 is CASSTGQDPSYEQYF. Written as DNA, the CDR3 is TGTGCCAGTAGTACCGGACAGGATCCCAGCTACGAGCAGTACTTC.

This clonotype occurred a few times. This chain joins TRBV25-1 and TRBJ1-2; D remains unclear. The CDR3 extends over 15 amino acids. V was clipped by 3 bases and J by 8 bases, with 19 bases between them. Per germline, CDR1 MGHDK and CDR2 SYGVNS. The CDR3 DNA reads TGTGCCAGCAGTGAGACCGGGTCTAGGAGGGAGGGCTACACCTTC. Residues: CASSETGSRREGYTF.

This clonotype was recorded a few times. This rearrangement joins TRBV4-2 to TRBJ2-5, with 9 positions matching TRBD2. The germline gives CDR1 LGHNA, CDR2 YNFKEQ. The CDR3 runs to 15 residues. V shed 0 bases and J 1 base; nucleotides not matched to a gene: 0. CDR3 residues: CASSQERGGQETQYF. CDR3 nucleotide sequence: TGTGCCAGCAGCCAAGAGCGGGGGGGCCAAGAGACCCAGTACTTC.

The rearrangement joins TRBV12-3 or TRBV12-4 to TRBJ1-2; a weak D match, TRBD1 (6 bases). This CDR3 contains 13 residues. The V end lost 2 bases, the J end lost 4 bases, and 8 bases lay between the germline ends. For the CDR3, the DNA is TGTGCCAGCAGTTTAAGGACAGTCTATGGCTACACCTTC. As protein: CASSLRTVYGYTF.

The chain employs TRBV15 and TRBJ2-7; the match to TRBD1 covers 9 bases. Germline V gene sequence: CDR1 LNHNV, CDR2 YYDKDF (reference sequence). The CDR3 has 14 amino acids. After removal of 7 bases from V and 5 bases from J, the junction contained 9 bases not matched to a gene. The CDR3 DNA reads as TGTGCCACCACCGTCTTCGGGACAGGGAACGAGCAGTACTTC. This encodes CATTVFGTGNEQYF.

This clonotype has a count of ten or more. The rearrangement links TRBV7-9 to TRBJ1-4, with 9 bases that match TRBD1. V was clipped by 1 base and J by 6 bases; unmatched bases: 0. The CDR3 is 14 residues long. Germline values: CDR1 SEHNR, CDR2 FQNEAQ (reference sequence). The CDR3 bases are TGTGCCAGCAGCTTAGGGACAGGGGATGAAAAACTGTTTTTT. This gives the protein CASSLGTGDEKLFF. Variable domain in full (rest from reference TRBV7-9 and TRBJ1-4): DTGVSQNPRHKITKRGQNVTFRCDPISEHNRLYWYRQTLGQGPEFLTYFQNEAQLEKSRLLSDRFSAERPKGSFSTLEIQRTEQGDSAMYLCASSLGTGDEKLFFGSGTQLSVL.

Turning to this clonotype: This may arise from a read error, as a much more abundant clone is one base away. The CDR3 end shows no conserved phenylalanine or tryptophan, and so a read error is likely. The rearrangement links TRBV5-4 to TRBJ2-4; D not certain. Germline V gene sequence: CDR1 SGHNT, CDR2 YYREEE (reference sequence). Trimming removed 1 base from V and 8 bases from J, with 13 bases in between. CDR3 size: 14 residues. CDR3 loop: CASSLIGYSDIQYL. The CDR3 DNA sequence: TGTGCCAGCAGCTTGATTGGTTATTCGGACATTCAGTACCTC.

Only a few counts were recorded for this clonotype. Here the CDR3 reads CAISDQQGPYEQYF. CDR3 DNA sequence: TGTGCCATCAGTGACCAACAGGGACCCTACGAGCAGTACTTC. The rearrangement uses TRBV10-3 and TRBJ2-7, with D perhaps matching TRBD1 (6 bases). CDR3 size: 14 residues. Between the trimmed V and J ends, which lost 3 bases and 2 bases, there was a span of 11 bases. Germline CDR1 is ENHRY and CDR2 is SYGVKD.

This clonotype appeared once. The chain is built from TRBV29-1 and TRBJ1-1, with unresolved D. Germline CDR1 reads SQVTM; CDR2 reads ANQGSEA. The CDR3 runs to 13 residues. The ends were cut back, 5 bases at V and 0 bases at J, with 10 bases in the middle. CDR3 residues: CSVLPRVNTEAFF. The CDR3 bases are TGCAGCGTTCTTCCCCGTGTGAACACTGAAGCTTTCTTT.

V is TRBV24-1 and J is TRBJ2-3; 11 bases are shared with TRBD2. The germline V gene has CDR1 KGHDR and CDR2 SFDVKD. V shed 5 bases and J 4 bases; nucleotides not matched to a gene: 7. This CDR3 has 16 amino acids. The CDR3 DNA reads TGTGCCACCAGTGCACCTAGCGGGAGGTTTGCAGATACGCAGTATTTT. Its translation is CATSAPSGRFADTQYF.

V gene TRBV7-3 combines with J gene TRBJ2-1; D gene uncertain. The germline V and J ends were trimmed by 4 bases and 2 bases, with 15 bases remaining between them. This CDR3 has 16 amino acids. The germline gives CDR1 SGHTA, CDR2 FQGTGA. The CDR3 is CASSSTGPATYNEQFF. As DNA, the CDR3 is TGTGCCAGCAGCTCAACGGGCCCAGCCACCTACAATGAGCAGTTCTTC.

This chain uses TRBV2 with TRBJ2-7; D uncertain. V gave up 7 bases and J gave up 3 bases, with 13 bases separating them. The V gene's germline CDR1 is SNHLY and CDR2 FYNNEI. The CDR3 length is 13 residues. This chain's CDR3 is CASKSRSFYEQYF. Here the CDR3 DNA reads TGTGCCAGCAAATCCAGGTCCTTCTACGAGCAGTACTTC.

The rearrangement joins TRBV29-1 to TRBJ2-7, with unresolved D. The V gene's germline CDR1 is SQVTM and CDR2 ANQGSEA. The CDR3 totals 11 residues. V was cut by 4 bases and J by 3 bases, with 7 bases left in between. Written as DNA, the CDR3 is TGCAGCGTTGTAGAGAGCTACGAGCAGTACTTC. Translating gives CSVVESYEQYF.

The chain couples TRBV5-1 to TRBJ1-5, with TRBD1 identical over 8 bases. The CDR3 extends over 17 amino acids. The V gene end was trimmed by 1 base and the J gene end by 0 bases; junction bases not matched to a gene: 6. Germline V lookup: CDR1 SGHRS, CDR2 YFSETQ. The CDR3 reads CASSLSPTGDSNQPQHF. The CDR3 DNA follows: TGCGCCAGCAGCTTGTCCCCGACAGGGGATAGCAATCAGCCCCAGCATTTT.

The chain recombines TRBV24-1 with TRBJ1-5; D not certain. This CDR3 has 14 amino acids. Germline CDR1 and CDR2: KGHDR and SFDVKD. V was trimmed by 4 bases and J by 8 bases, leaving 14 bases between them. The DNA for the CDR3 is TGTGCCACCAGTGAGCCCGGCGGACTAAAGCCCCAGCATTTT. Translation gives CATSEPGGLKPQHF.

A single count supports this clonotype. This chain connects TRBV7-3 to TRBJ2-3; tentative D call: TRBD2 (6 bases). There are 12 residues in the CDR3. Germline V gene sequence: CDR1 SGHTA, CDR2 FQGTGA. V lost 4 bases, J lost 6 bases, and 8 bases lay in between. The CDR3 DNA reads as TGTGCCAGCAGCTCGGCGGGGGATACGCAGTATTTT. It is translated as CASSSAGDTQYF.

This clonotype has more than one count but fewer than ten. The chain carries TRBV6-1 and TRBJ1-1, with 9 bases lining up with TRBD1. The CDR3 covers 18 residues. Germline assignment: CDR1 MNHNS and CDR2 SASEGT. V lost 6 bases, J lost 1 base, and 15 bases stayed unmatched. The CDR3 DNA reads as TGTGCCAGCAGACCAGGGACAGGGTTTTCCTGGCGGAACACTGAAGCTTTCTTT. Encoded protein: CASRPGTGFSWRNTEAFF.

As regards this clonotype: A read error may be the cause here, since a much bigger clone is one base away. Because the CDR3 is missing its conserved closing phenylalanine or tryptophan, this is likely a read error. The chain combines TRBV6-8 with TRBJ2-7, with TRBD1 matching over 7 bases. Germline CDR1 reads MNHGY; CDR2 reads SAAAGT. This CDR3 has 15 residues. V gave up 4 bases and J gave up 2 bases; unmatched junction bases: 8. The CDR3 region is CASSSCQGDAYEQYS. CDR3 nucleotides: TGTGCCAGCAGTTCGTGTCAGGGGGACGCCTACGAGCAGTACTCC.